The 26 T cell receptor beta chains below come from one sample, sequenced in a study of persistence of HIV-infected CD4 T cells. The stimulus was an HIV-1 Gag 15-mer peptide pool, roughly 1 ug/peptide/mL. Sorted nonresponding memory CD4+ T cells were CD40L-negative, CD69-negative, CD45RO-high. Their antigen targets remain unknown. The immunoSEQ assay was version 4, run in survey mode. The table came from immunoSEQ multiplex PCR; TCRdb's copy has only in-frame clones and leaves some out. The data contain about 60,000 clones, roughly 77% of them singletons. The source material was CD4+ T cells sorted from PBMCs after roughly 18-hour stimulation, sampled from a patient who received antiretroviral therapy. The origin of the receptors is an adult man with HIV who was CMV-seropositive.

Here the CDR3 reads CASSLRGQGDSPLHF. Here the CDR3 DNA reads TGCGCCAGCAGCTTGCGGGGACAGGGGGATTCACCCCTCCACTTT. The chain is built from TRBV5-1 and TRBJ1-6; 11 bases are a match to TRBD1. The germline V gene has CDR1 SGHRS and CDR2 YFSETQ. V dropped 1 base and J dropped 8; count of bases not matched to a gene: 2. The CDR3 runs 15 residues. Complete variable domain (other parts from reference TRBV5-1 and TRBJ1-6): KAGVTQTPRYLIKTRGQQVTLSCSPISGHRSVSWYQQTPGQGLQFLFEYFSETQRNKGNFPGRFSGRQFSNSRSEMNVSTLELGDSALYLCASSLRGQGDSPLHFGNGTRLTVT.

The J gene is TRBJ1-2, the V gene TRBV4-1; D gene ambiguous. This CDR3 comprises 18 residues. Germline lookup yields CDR1 MGHRA and CDR2 YSYEKL. Trimming shortened V by 0 bases and J by 0 bases, and 17 bases separated the two germline ends. The CDR3 loop is CASSQDPGPGRTNYGYTF. The CDR3 DNA sequence: TGCGCCAGCAGCCAAGATCCCGGACCCGGGAGGACTAACTATGGCTACACCTTC.

The chain recombines TRBV2 with TRBJ1-6; 9 bases align to TRBD1. Germline trimming cut 7 bases from V and 8 bases from J; bases unmatched to any gene: 9. The V gene's germline CDR1 is SNHLY and CDR2 FYNNEI. The CDR3 has 15 amino acids. CDR3 sequence reads: CASMVENRGHSPLHF. The CDR3, as DNA: TGTGCCAGCATGGTCGAAAACAGGGGGCATTCACCCCTCCACTTT.

The chain recombines TRBV4-1 with TRBJ1-1; D remains unclear. Germline CDR1 MGHRA, CDR2 YSYEKL. The germline V and J ends were trimmed by 0 bases and 1 base, with 9 bases remaining between them. The CDR3 is 15 amino acids. CDR3 in amino acids: CASSQESPANTEAFF. CDR3 nucleotide sequence: TGCGCCAGCAGCCAAGAGTCCCCGGCGAACACTGAAGCTTTCTTT.

Details on this clone: This CDR3 is also generated by other DNA sequences in the sample. The gene calls are TRBV6-1 and TRBJ1-5, with D uncertain. CDR3 length: 13 amino acids. Trimming removed 3 bases from V and 7 bases from J, with 10 bases in between. Germline CDR1 reads MNHNS; CDR2 reads SASEGT. CDR3 sequence (DNA): TGTGCCAGCAGTGAGGTTCGAGGCCAGCCCCAGCATTTT. This translates into CASSEVRGQPQHF.

CDR3 protein: CASSHGMGRQNQPQHF. The CDR3, as DNA: TGTGCCAGTAGTCATGGGATGGGGAGGCAGAATCAGCCCCAGCATTTT. The chain links TRBV19 to TRBJ1-5; no clear D. The germline V gene has CDR1 LNHDA and CDR2 SQIVND (reference sequence). The CDR3 length is 16 residues. The germline V and J ends were trimmed by 5 bases and 4 bases, with 18 bases remaining between them.

This clone was seen a handful of times. The CDR3 DNA is TGTGCCAGCAGCCCTCGCGGTACAGGGGGGTCTGGAAACACCATATATTTT. Translation gives CASSPRGTGGSGNTIYF. The rearrangement uses TRBV3-1 (or the pseudogene TRBV3-2) and TRBJ1-3, with 8 bases matching TRBD1. J lost 1 base, V lost 4 bases, and 9 bases had no gene match. The CDR3 is 17 residues long. In germline, CDR1 is LGHDT, CDR2 YNNKEL (reference sequence).

Here the CDR3 DNA reads TGTGCCAGCAGCTTAGAGTCCGGGACAGGGAATTCACCCCTCCACTTT. Its translation is CASSLESGTGNSPLHF. V usage is TRBV7-6 and J usage is TRBJ1-6; 9 positions match TRBD1. The CDR3 has 16 residues. CDR1 and CDR2 from the germline V gene are SGHVS and FNYEAQ. V lost 1 base and J lost 7; bases outside the gene matches: 5.

This clone was counted between two and nine times. The CDR3 DNA reads TGCAGCGTTGACGAGGGAAGGGTTGCTTTCTTT. Translation gives CSVDEGRVAFF. The chain combines TRBV29-1 with TRBJ1-1; D is unresolved. Germline V gives CDR1 SQVTM, CDR2 ANQGSEA. The CDR3 runs to 11 residues. V lost 3 bases to trimming and J lost 11 bases, with 13 bases between them.

The chain combines TRBV7-2 with TRBJ1-5; D call uncertain. V was trimmed by 1 base and J by 4 bases, leaving 11 bases between them. The CDR3 sequence is 15 residues long. Germline V gene data show CDR1 as SGHTA and CDR2 as FQGNSA. The DNA for the CDR3 is TGTGCCAGCAGCTTAGAAAGGGTGAGAAATCAGCCCCAGCATTTT. Translated, it gives CASSLERVRNQPQHF.

V and J are TRBV18 and TRBJ1-1; TRBD1 is a possible D gene (5 bases). Looked up from germline, CDR1 is KGHSH and CDR2 is LQKENI. The CDR3 length is 13 residues. Between the trimmed V and J ends, which lost 4 bases and 4 bases, there was a span of 10 bases. CDR3 DNA: TGTGCCAGCTCACGGGAGGGGAGCACTGAAGCTTTCTTT. Protein product: CASSREGSTEAFF.

In its sample, this clone was seen a few times. The chain couples TRBV13 to TRBJ2-7; D gene unclear. The CDR3 has 14 amino acids. Germline CDR1 is PRHDT and CDR2 is FYEKMQ (reference sequence). V was cut by 0 bases and J by 0 bases, with 6 bases left in between. The CDR3 loop is CASSLGAYSYEQYF. CDR3 nucleotide sequence: TGTGCCAGCAGCTTAGGGGCGTACTCCTACGAGCAGTACTTC.

The V and J genes are TRBV5-4 and TRBJ1-3; TRBD1 matches at 7 bases. V trimming: 1 base; J trimming: 0 bases; junction bases outside the gene matches: 4. This CDR3 comprises 16 residues. Germline CDR1 is SGHNT and CDR2 is YYREEE (reference sequence). The CDR3 loop is CASSLKGAGSGNTIYF. The CDR3 DNA sequence: TGTGCCAGCAGCTTGAAGGGGGCCGGCTCTGGAAACACCATATATTTT.

The genes are TRBV6-5 and TRBJ1-1, with 8 bases matching TRBD1. Germline V gene sequence: CDR1 MNHEY, CDR2 SVGAGI. This CDR3 has 14 amino acids. J gave up 5 bases and V 5 bases, and 7 bases lay outside the gene matches. Written as DNA, the CDR3 is TGTGCCAGCAGTAAACAGGGGGGCGAAACTGAAGCTTTCTTT. It specifies CASSKQGGETEAFF.

V gene TRBV6-5 combines with J gene TRBJ2-1; the D call may be TRBD1 or TRBD2 (6 bases each). Deletions cut 4 bases from V and 3 bases from J, with 13 bases between. Germline V CDR1 and CDR2: MNHEY, SVGAGI. The CDR3 totals 15 residues. The CDR3 nucleotides are TGTGCCAGCAGTTCCCTCCGGGGGCACTACAATGAGCAGTTCTTC. Translated: CASSSLRGHYNEQFF.

The chain uses TRBV6-5 and TRBJ2-2, with D hard to call. From germline, CDR1 is MNHEY and CDR2 SVGAGI. This CDR3 has 14 amino acids. The V end lost 2 bases, the J end lost 1 base, and 5 bases lay between the germline ends. CDR3 DNA sequence: TGTGCCAGCAGTTACGGAGTGAACACCGGGGAGCTGTTTTTT. This gives the protein CASSYGVNTGELFF.

This clone was seen more than once but under ten times. The chain recombines TRBV9 with TRBJ2-1, with 7 bases lining up with TRBD1. The CDR3 has 15 amino acids. The junction had 2 bases not matched to a gene; V was cut back by 0 bases and J by 2 bases. Germline loops: CDR1 SGDLS, CDR2 YYNGEE. The CDR3 loop is CASSVGQGTYNEQFF. CDR3 bases: TGTGCCAGCAGCGTAGGACAGGGTACCTACAATGAGCAGTTCTTC.

The genes are TRBV19 and TRBJ2-2; maybe TRBD1 (5 bases). Germline V lookup: CDR1 LNHDA, CDR2 SQIVND (reference sequence). Trimming left V 7 bases short and J 6 bases short, with 15 bases between. This CDR3 is 14 amino acids long. CDR3 amino acids: CASKKGVMAGELFF. In DNA form, the CDR3 reads TGTGCCAGTAAAAAAGGGGTGATGGCCGGGGAGCTGTTTTTT.

The V call is TRBV21-1, the J call TRBJ1-2; TRBD1, as called in the table, went unchecked against the DNA. TRBV21-1 counts as a pseudogene. The CDR3 loop spans 13 amino acids. CDR3: CASRNRGQQGYTF. The CDR3 DNA follows: TGTGCCAGCAGGAACAGGGGGCAACAGGGCTACACCTTC.

The table lists this clone with a few counts. The CDR3 DNA is TGTGCCAGCAGCTACTCTTTGGGACAGACGGACACTGAAGCTTTCTTT. It translates to CASSYSLGQTDTEAFF. V gene TRBV13 combines with J gene TRBJ1-1, with 7 bases lining up with TRBD1. With 4 bases clipped from V and 3 bases from J, the junction kept 11 bases outside the gene matches. The germline V gene encodes CDR1 PRHDT and CDR2 FYEKMQ (reference sequence). The CDR3 extends over 16 amino acids.

V and J are TRBV6-5 and TRBJ2-3, with D uncertain. The CDR3 totals 15 residues. CDR1 is MNHEY and CDR2 is SVGAGI in the germline V gene. V lost 0 bases, J lost 4 bases, and 11 bases lay in between. CDR3 sequence reads: CASSYSNAQSDTQYF. The CDR3 nucleotides read TGTGCCAGCAGTTACTCGAACGCCCAGTCAGATACGCAGTATTTT.

This clone has more than one count but fewer than ten. The chain is built from TRBV5-4 and TRBJ2-3, with D hard to call. This CDR3 comprises 15 residues. Trimming removed 0 bases at V and 1 base at J, with 9 bases between. Germline lookup yields CDR1 SGHNT and CDR2 YYREEE (reference sequence). CDR3 bases: TGTGCCAGCAGCTTGGCCCGCCAGGGCACAGATACGCAGTATTTT. Translating it yields CASSLARQGTDTQYF.

The CDR3 DNA sequence: TGTGCCAGCAGCCAAGCGATTAACTATGGCTACACCTTC. Protein product: CASSQAINYGYTF. The chain is built from TRBV14 and TRBJ1-2; no definite D call. The CDR3 consists of 13 residues. CDR1 and CDR2 (germline): SGHDN, FVKESK. Trimming stripped 1 base from V and 1 base from J, with 4 bases between.

J is TRBJ1-2 and V is TRBV6-4; D is undetermined. CDR3 length: 15 amino acids. Looked up from germline, CDR1 is MRHNA and CDR2 is SNTAGT. V was trimmed by 4 bases and J by 0 bases, leaving 12 bases between them. The CDR3 spells CASSVGSPANYGYTF. Written as DNA, the CDR3 is TGTGCCAGCAGTGTCGGGTCACCCGCTAACTATGGCTACACCTTC.

This sequence joins TRBV3-1 (or the pseudogene TRBV3-2) and TRBJ2-1, with TRBD1 matching over 9 bases. After removal of 1 base from V and 4 bases from J, the junction contained 5 bases not matched to a gene. This CDR3 has 16 residues. CDR1 and CDR2 (germline): LGHDT, YNNKEL (reference sequence). The CDR3 nucleotides read TGTGCCAGCAGCCAAGGTATGGGACAGGGTTACAATGAGCAGTTCTTC. Translation: CASSQGMGQGYNEQFF.

The V and J genes are TRBV5-1 and TRBJ2-7; 10 nucleotides agree with TRBD1. This CDR3 has 15 amino acids. The germline gives CDR1 SGHRS, CDR2 YFSETQ. The V and J ends lost 4 bases and 3 bases, in that order; junction bases with no gene match: 7. The CDR3 coding sequence is TGCGCCAGCAGCATACGACAGGGGGCAGGCTACGAGCAGTACTTC. This encodes CASSIRQGAGYEQYF.